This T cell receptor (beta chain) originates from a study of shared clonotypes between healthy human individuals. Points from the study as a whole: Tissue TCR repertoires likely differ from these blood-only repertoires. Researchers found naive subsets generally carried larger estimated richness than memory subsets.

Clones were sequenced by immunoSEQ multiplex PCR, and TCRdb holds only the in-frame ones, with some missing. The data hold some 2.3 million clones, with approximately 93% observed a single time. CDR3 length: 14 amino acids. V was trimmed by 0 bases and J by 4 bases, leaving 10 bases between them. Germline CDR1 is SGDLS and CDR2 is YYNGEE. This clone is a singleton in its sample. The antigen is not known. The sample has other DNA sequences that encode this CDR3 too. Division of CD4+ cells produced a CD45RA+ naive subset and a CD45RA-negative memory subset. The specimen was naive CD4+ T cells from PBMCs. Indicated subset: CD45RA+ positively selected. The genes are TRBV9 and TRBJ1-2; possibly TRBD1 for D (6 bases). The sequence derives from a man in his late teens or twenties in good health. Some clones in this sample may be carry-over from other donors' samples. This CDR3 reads CASSVAGAGYGYTF. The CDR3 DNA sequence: TGTGCCAGCAGCGTAGCAGGGGCAGGCTATGGCTACACCTTC.